The text below deals with one TCR beta chain. The entry originates in a study of T cell changes during pregnancy in multiple sclerosis. The ends were cut back, 4 bases at V and 8 bases at J, with 15 bases in the middle. CDR1 is SGHRS and CDR2 is YFSETQ in the germline V gene. This CDR3 spans 13 amino acids. TCRdb keeps only in-frame clones here, not all; method: immunoSEQ multiplex PCR. The sample has about 60,000 clones; approximately 91% are singletons. This TCR came from a female donor with multiple sclerosis, enrolled in a pregnancy study. The starting material was peripheral blood, obtained in the second trimester of pregnancy. The V gene is TRBV5-1, the J gene TRBJ1-1; possibly TRBD1 for D (5 bases). The DNA for the CDR3 is TGCGCCAGCAGCCCCGACAGACACTTGGAAGCTTTCTTT. Residues: CASSPDRHLEAFF.